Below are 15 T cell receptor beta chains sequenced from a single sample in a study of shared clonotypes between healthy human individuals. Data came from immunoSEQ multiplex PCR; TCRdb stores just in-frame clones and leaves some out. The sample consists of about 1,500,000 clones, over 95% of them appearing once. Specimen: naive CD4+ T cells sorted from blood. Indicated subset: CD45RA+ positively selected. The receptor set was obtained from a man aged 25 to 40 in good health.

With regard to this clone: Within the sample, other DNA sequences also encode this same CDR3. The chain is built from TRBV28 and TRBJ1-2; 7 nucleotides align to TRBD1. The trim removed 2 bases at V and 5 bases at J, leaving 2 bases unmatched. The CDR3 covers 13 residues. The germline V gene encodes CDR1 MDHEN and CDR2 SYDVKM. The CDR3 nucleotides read TGTGCCAGCAGTTTACCAGGGGGGTATGGCTACACCTTC. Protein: CASSLPGGYGYTF.

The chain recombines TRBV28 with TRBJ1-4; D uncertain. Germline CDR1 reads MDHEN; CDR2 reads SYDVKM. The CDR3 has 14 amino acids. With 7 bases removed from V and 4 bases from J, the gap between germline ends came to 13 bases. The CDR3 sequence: CASTAQDINEKLFF. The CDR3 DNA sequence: TGTGCCAGCACCGCTCAGGATATTAATGAAAAACTGTTTTTT. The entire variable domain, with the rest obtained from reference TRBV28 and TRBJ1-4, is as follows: DVKVTQSSRYLVKRTGEKVFLECVQDMDHENMFWYRQDPGLGLRLIYFSYDVKMKEKGDIPEGYSVSREKKERFSLILESASTNQTSMYLCASTAQDINEKLFFGSGTQLSVL.

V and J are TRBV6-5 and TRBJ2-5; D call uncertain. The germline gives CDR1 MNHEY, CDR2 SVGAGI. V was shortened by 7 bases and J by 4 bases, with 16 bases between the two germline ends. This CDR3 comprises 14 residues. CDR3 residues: CASTQIAGVETQYF. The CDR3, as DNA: TGTGCCAGCACCCAGATAGCAGGCGTAGAGACCCAGTACTTC.

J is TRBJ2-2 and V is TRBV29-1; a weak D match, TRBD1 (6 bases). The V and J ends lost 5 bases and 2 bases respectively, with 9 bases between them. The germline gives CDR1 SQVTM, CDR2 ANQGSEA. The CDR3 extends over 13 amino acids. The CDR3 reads CSVYRDNTGELFF. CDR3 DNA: TGCAGCGTTTACAGGGACAACACCGGGGAGCTGTTTTTT.

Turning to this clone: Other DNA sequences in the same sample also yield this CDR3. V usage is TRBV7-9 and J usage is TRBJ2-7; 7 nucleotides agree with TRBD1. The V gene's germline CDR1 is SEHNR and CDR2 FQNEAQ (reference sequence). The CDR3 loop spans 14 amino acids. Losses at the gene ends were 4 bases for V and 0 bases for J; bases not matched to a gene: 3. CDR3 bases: TGTGCCAGCAGCTACGGGACAGTCTCCTACGAGCAGTACTTC. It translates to CASSYGTVSYEQYF.

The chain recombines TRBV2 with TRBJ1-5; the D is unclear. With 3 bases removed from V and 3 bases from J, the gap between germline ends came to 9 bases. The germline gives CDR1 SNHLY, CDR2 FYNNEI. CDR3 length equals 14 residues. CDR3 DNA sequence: TGTGCCAGCAGTGACAGTCTGGTCAATCAGCCCCAGCATTTT. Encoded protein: CASSDSLVNQPQHF.

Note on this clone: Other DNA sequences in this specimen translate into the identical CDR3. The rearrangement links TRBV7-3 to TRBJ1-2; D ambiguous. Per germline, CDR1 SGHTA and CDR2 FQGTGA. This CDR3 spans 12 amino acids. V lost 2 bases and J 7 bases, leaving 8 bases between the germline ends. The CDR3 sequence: CASSLAGFGYTF. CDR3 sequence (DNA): TGTGCCAGCAGCTTAGCAGGTTTTGGCTACACCTTC.

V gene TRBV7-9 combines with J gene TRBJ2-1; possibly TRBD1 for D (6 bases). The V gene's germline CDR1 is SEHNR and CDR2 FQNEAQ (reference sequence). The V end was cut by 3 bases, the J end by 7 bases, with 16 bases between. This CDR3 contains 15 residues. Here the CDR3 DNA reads TGTGCCAGCAGCTTCGTCCCAGGGGCACGGAATGAGCAGTTCTTC. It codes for CASSFVPGARNEQFF.

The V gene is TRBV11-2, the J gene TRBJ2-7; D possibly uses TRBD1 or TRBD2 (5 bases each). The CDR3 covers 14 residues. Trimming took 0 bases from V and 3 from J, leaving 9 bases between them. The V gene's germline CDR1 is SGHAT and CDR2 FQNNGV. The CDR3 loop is CASSLETDYYEQYF. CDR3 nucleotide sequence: TGTGCCAGCAGCTTAGAGACAGACTACTACGAGCAGTACTTC.

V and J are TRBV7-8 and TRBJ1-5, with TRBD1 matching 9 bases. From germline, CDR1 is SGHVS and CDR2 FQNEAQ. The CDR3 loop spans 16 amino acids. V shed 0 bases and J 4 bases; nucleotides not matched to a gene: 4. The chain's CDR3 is CASSLAGTGRNQPQHF. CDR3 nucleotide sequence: TGTGCCAGCAGCTTAGCGGGGACAGGGAGAAATCAGCCCCAGCATTTT.

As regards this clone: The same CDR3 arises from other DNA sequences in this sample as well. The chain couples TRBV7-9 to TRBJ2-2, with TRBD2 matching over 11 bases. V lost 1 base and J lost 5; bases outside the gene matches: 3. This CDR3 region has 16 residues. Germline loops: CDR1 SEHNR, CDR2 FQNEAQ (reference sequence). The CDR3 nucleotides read TGTGCCAGCAGCTTAGTGCTAGCGGGAGGTACCGGGGAGCTGTTTTTT. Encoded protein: CASSLVLAGGTGELFF.

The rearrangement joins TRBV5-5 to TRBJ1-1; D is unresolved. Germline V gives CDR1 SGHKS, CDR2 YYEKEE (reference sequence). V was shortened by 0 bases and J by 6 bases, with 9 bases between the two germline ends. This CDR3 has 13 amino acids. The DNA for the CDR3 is TGTGCCAGCAGCTTGGTTTCAGGCGCTGAAGCTTTCTTT. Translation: CASSLVSGAEAFF.

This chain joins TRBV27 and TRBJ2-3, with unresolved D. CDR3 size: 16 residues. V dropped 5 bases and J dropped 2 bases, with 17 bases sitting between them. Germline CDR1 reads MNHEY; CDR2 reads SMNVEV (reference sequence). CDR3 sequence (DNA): TGTGCCAGCAGTATGCGACCTTGGTTGACCACAGATACGCAGTATTTT. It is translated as CASSMRPWLTTDTQYF.

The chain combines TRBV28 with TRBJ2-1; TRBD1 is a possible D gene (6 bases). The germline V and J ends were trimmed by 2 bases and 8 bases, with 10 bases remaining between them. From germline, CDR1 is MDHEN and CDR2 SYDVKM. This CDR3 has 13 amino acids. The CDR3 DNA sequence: TGTGCCAGCAGTTTAGGGGGCCATTATGAGCAGTTCTTC. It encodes CASSLGGHYEQFF.

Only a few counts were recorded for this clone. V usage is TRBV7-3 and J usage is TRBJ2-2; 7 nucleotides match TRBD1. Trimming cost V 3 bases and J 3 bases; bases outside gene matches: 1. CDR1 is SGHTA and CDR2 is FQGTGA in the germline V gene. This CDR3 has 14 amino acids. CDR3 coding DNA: TGTGCCAGCAGCTTCGACAGGGACACCGGGGAGCTGTTTTTT. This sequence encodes CASSFDRDTGELFF.